The 17 T cell receptor beta chains presented below share a single source sample, sequenced in a study of blood T cells in healthy people across ages. A J-beta primer mix and a sample-barcoded 5' primer were used in a second PCR of roughly 6 to 11 cycles. Via MiXCR, TCRdb re-called the 5' RACE reads, giving one row per CDR3 protein. The sample yields fewer than 700,000 distinct CDR3 sequences, less than 60% seen once. Sequencing was carried out using blood. The receptors were sampled from an elderly man in good health.

This clonotype was seen at least ten times. J is TRBJ1-2 and V is TRBV6-5; perhaps TRBD1 as D (6 bases). This CDR3 region has 12 residues. Trimming removed 5 bases at V and 7 bases at J, with 11 bases between. Germline assignment: CDR1 MNHEY and CDR2 SVGAGI. The CDR3 coding sequence is TGTGCCAGCAGTGCCCGGGACACTGGCTACACCTTC. This translates into CASSARDTGYTF.

The chain links TRBV5-1 to TRBJ2-3; 11 positions match TRBD2. Germline trimming cut 2 bases from V and 0 bases from J; bases unmatched to any gene: 8. Germline loops: CDR1 SGHRS, CDR2 YFSETQ. The CDR3 runs to 18 residues. The CDR3: CASSLGPSGRTSTDTQYF. Here the CDR3 DNA reads TGCGCCAGCAGCTTAGGACCTAGCGGGAGGACTAGCACAGATACGCAGTATTTT.

The V gene is TRBV12-3 or TRBV12-4, the J gene TRBJ1-1; the match to TRBD1 covers 8 bases. This CDR3 is built from 17 residues. Trimming cost V 4 bases and J 3 bases; bases outside gene matches: 13. The CDR3 reads CASSSPIGQGRDTEAFF. In nucleotides, the CDR3 is TGTGCCAGCAGTTCACCAATTGGACAGGGTCGTGACACTGAAGCTTTCTTT.

V is TRBV20-1 and J is TRBJ2-7; a weak D match, TRBD2 (5 bases). The CDR3 runs 14 residues. V was shortened by 0 bases and J by 2 bases, with 11 bases between the two germline ends. Looked up from germline, CDR1 is DFQATT and CDR2 is SNEGSKA (reference sequence). The CDR3 sequence is CSAREGAQTYEQYF. DNA for the CDR3: TGCAGTGCTAGAGAGGGAGCACAGACCTACGAGCAGTACTTC.

CDR3 loop: CASSQNGMGGARGGPAYEQYF. CDR3 sequence (DNA): TGTGCCAGCAGCCAAAATGGTATGGGGGGGGCTAGGGGCGGTCCTGCCTACGAGCAGTACTTC. The V and J genes are TRBV4-2 and TRBJ2-7, with D possibly TRBD2 on 7 matching bases. Trimming left V 2 bases short and J 2 bases short, with 31 bases between. CDR1 and CDR2 from the germline V gene are LGHNA and YNFKEQ. The CDR3 runs to 21 residues.

Of note for this clonotype: Possible read error: a much larger clone is one base away. J is TRBJ1-2 and V is TRBV6-6; D call uncertain. There are 15 residues in the CDR3. Per germline, CDR1 MNHNY and CDR2 SVGAGI (reference sequence). CDR3 sequence reads: CASSHSAGTLKGYTF. The CDR3 DNA sequence: TGTGCCAGCAGTCACTCGGCAGGCACTTTGAAGGGCTACACCTTC.

This rearrangement joins TRBV28 to TRBJ2-3; D is ambiguous. Germline V CDR1 and CDR2: MDHEN, SYDVKM. The CDR3 runs to 13 residues. Trimming removed 3 bases at V and 12 bases at J, with 16 bases between. The CDR3 reads CASSFPPTPAQYF. In DNA, the CDR3 is TGTGCCAGCAGTTTCCCTCCGACCCCGGCCCAGTATTTT.

The chain carries TRBV4-3 and TRBJ2-7, with 8 bases that match TRBD2. This CDR3 is 17 amino acids long. V shed 0 bases, J shed 2 bases, and the junction held 9 bases outside the gene matches. CDR1 is LGHNA, CDR2 YSLEER, per germline. The CDR3 sequence is CASSQELSGGRTYEQYF. The CDR3 DNA reads as TGCGCCAGCAGCCAAGAGCTATCGGGAGGGCGTACCTACGAGCAGTACTTC.

This chain joins TRBV4-1 and TRBJ2-1, with D unclear. The V and J ends lost 0 bases and 7 bases respectively, with 13 bases between them. Per germline, CDR1 MGHRA and CDR2 YSYEKL. The CDR3 is 15 amino acids. The CDR3 sequence: CASSQDSQYNNEQFF. The CDR3 DNA sequence: TGCGCCAGCAGCCAAGATTCCCAATACAATAATGAGCAGTTCTTC.

Only a few counts were recorded for this clonotype. The chain recombines TRBV4-1 with TRBJ2-3; 7 nucleotides agree with TRBD2. CDR1 MGHRA and CDR2 YSYEKL come from the germline V gene. The CDR3 contains 16 residues. J gave up 6 bases and V 3 bases, and 12 bases lay outside the gene matches. The CDR3 nucleotides read TGCGCCAGCAGCCATGAACCGGGACTACCGGAGGATACGCAGTATTTT. Amino acids: CASSHEPGLPEDTQYF.

The rearrangement links TRBV5-5 to TRBJ2-6; unclear D gene. The CDR3 has 17 residues. Germline CDR1 and CDR2: SGHKS and YYEKEE (reference sequence). V dropped 5 bases and J dropped 0 bases, with 15 bases sitting between them. The CDR3 DNA is TGTGCCAGCAGTTCTAATTTGGTGGGCTCTGGGGCCAACGTCCTGACTTTC. Translating it yields CASSSNLVGSGANVLTF.

This clonotype appeared a few times. V usage is TRBV7-9 and J usage is TRBJ1-2; D is undetermined. This CDR3 has 13 amino acids. CDR1 and CDR2 (germline): SEHNR, FQNEAQ (reference sequence). Deletions cut 5 bases from V and 6 bases from J, with 13 bases between. Here the CDR3 DNA reads TGTGCCAGCAGCGGAGATTACGTGCATGGCTACACCTTC. It specifies CASSGDYVHGYTF. Combining the CDR3 with reference TRBV7-9 and TRBJ1-2 gives the whole variable domain DTGVSQNPRHKITKRGQNVTFRCDPISEHNRLYWYRQTLGQGPEFLTYFQNEAQLEKSRLLSDRFSAERPKGSFSTLEIQRTEQGDSAMYLCASSGDYVHGYTFGSGTRLTVV.

V and J are TRBV29-1 and TRBJ2-5; no definite D call. V gave up 2 bases and J gave up 2 bases, with 6 bases separating them. The CDR3 has 12 amino acids. The V gene's germline CDR1 is SQVTM and CDR2 ANQGSEA. The CDR3 reads CSVEYQQETQYF. In DNA form, the CDR3 reads TGCAGCGTTGAATATCAGCAAGAGACCCAGTACTTC.

The V and J genes are TRBV5-1 and TRBJ2-2, with 9 positions matching TRBD1. V lost 3 bases to trimming and J lost 2 bases; unmatched junction nucleotides: 5. The CDR3 sequence is 16 residues long. Germline values: CDR1 SGHRS, CDR2 YFSETQ. The CDR3 DNA sequence: TGCGCCAGCAGCTCCCGGGACAGGGCCAACACCGGGGAGCTGTTTTTT. Protein product: CASSSRDRANTGELFF. Drawing the rest from reference TRBV5-1 and TRBJ2-2, the complete variable domain is KAGVTQTPRYLIKTRGQQVTLSCSPISGHRSVSWYQQTPGQGLQFLFEYFSETQRNKGNFPGRFSGRQFSNSRSEMNVSTLELGDSALYLCASSSRDRANTGELFFGEGSRLTVL.

J is TRBJ1-5 and V is TRBV7-2; D remains unclear. This CDR3 has 13 amino acids. Trimming removed 1 base from V and 6 bases from J, with 7 bases in between. Per the germline V gene, CDR1 is SGHTA and CDR2 is FQGNSA. The chain's CDR3 is CASSLGPLQPQHF. The CDR3 DNA reads as TGTGCCAGCAGCTTAGGGCCGCTTCAGCCCCAGCATTTT.

Here the CDR3 reads CASSLRGQGYYEQYF. Here the CDR3 DNA reads TGTGCCAGCAGTTTAAGGGGACAGGGTTACTACGAGCAGTACTTC. V and J are TRBV27 and TRBJ2-7; 9 bases match TRBD1. The germline V gene has CDR1 MNHEY and CDR2 SMNVEV (reference sequence). The CDR3 totals 15 residues. V shed 2 bases, J shed 3 bases, and the junction held 5 bases outside the gene matches.

The CDR3 region has the DNA TGTGCCAGCAGCTTAGGACTCCCCTCCTACAATGAGCAGTTCTTC. It translates to CASSLGLPSYNEQFF. This chain uses TRBV7-2 with TRBJ2-1; no clear D gene. Germline loops: CDR1 SGHTA, CDR2 FQGNSA. The ends were cut back, 1 base at V and 0 bases at J, with 7 bases in the middle. The CDR3 runs to 15 residues.